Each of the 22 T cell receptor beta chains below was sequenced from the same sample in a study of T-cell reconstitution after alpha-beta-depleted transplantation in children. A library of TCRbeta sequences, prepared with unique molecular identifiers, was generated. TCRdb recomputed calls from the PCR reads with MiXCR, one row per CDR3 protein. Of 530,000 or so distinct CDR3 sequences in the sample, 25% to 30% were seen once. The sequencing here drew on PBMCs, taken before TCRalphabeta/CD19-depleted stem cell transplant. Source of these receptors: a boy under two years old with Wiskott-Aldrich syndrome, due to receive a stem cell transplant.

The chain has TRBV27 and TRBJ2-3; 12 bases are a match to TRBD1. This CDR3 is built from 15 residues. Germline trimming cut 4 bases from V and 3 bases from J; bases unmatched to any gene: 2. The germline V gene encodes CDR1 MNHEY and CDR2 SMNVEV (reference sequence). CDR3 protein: CASSSGQGATDTQYF. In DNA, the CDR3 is TGTGCCAGCAGTTCGGGACAGGGGGCGACAGATACGCAGTATTTT.

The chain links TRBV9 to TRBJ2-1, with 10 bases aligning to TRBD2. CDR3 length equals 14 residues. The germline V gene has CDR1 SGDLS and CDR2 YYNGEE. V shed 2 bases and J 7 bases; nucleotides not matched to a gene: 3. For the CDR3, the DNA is TGTGCCAGCAGCGTTCAGCGGGAGGGGAATGAGCAGTTCTTC. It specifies CASSVQREGNEQFF.

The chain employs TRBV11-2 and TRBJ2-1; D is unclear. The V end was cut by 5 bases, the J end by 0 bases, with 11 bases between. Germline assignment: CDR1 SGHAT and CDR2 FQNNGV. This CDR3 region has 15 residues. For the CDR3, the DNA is TGTGCCAGCAGCCCTGTCCTAAGCTCCTACAATGAGCAGTTCTTC. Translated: CASSPVLSSYNEQFF. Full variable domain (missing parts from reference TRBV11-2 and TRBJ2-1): EAGVAQSPRYKIIEKRQSVAFWCNPISGHATLYWYQQILGQGPKLLIQFQNNGVVDDSQLPKDRFSAERLKGVDSTLKIQPAKLEDSAVYLCASSPVLSSYNEQFFGPGTRLTVL.

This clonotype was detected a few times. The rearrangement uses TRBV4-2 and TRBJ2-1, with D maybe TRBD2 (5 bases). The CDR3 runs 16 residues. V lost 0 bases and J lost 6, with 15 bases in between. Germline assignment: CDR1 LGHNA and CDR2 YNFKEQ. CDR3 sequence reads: CASSQERASWGNEQFF. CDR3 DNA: TGTGCCAGCAGCCAAGAGCGGGCTAGTTGGGGCAATGAGCAGTTCTTC.

CDR3 sequence (DNA): TGCGCCAGCAGCGTAGGGGACTTCACAGATACGCAGTATTTT. Protein product: CASSVGDFTDTQYF. The rearrangement joins TRBV5-1 to TRBJ2-3, with D perhaps matching TRBD2 (6 bases). V was shortened by 4 bases and J by 2 bases, with 11 bases between the two germline ends. The germline gives CDR1 SGHRS, CDR2 YFSETQ. This CDR3 is 14 amino acids long.

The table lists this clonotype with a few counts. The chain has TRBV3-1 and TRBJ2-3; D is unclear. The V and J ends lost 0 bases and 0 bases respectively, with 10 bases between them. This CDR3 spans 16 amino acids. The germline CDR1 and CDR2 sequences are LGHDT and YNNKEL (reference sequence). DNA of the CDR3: TGTGCCAGCAGCCAAGAAGGGATCGTCAGCACAGATACGCAGTATTTT. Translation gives CASSQEGIVSTDTQYF.

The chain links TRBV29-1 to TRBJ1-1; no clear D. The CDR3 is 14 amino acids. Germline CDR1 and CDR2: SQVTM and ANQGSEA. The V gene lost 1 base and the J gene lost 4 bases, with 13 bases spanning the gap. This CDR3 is CSVEGPLEGTEAFF. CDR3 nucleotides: TGCAGCGTTGAAGGACCCTTGGAAGGCACTGAAGCTTTCTTT.

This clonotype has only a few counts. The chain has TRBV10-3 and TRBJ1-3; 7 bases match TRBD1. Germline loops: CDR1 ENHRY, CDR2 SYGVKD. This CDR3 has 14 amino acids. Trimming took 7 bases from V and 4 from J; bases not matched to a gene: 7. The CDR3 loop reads CAITEGQIGNTIYF. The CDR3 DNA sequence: TGTGCCATCACAGAGGGACAGATCGGAAACACCATATATTTT.

The CDR3 here is CSAESGLVRVSITSSYNEQFF. CDR3 coding DNA: TGCAGTGCGGAAAGCGGACTAGTGCGAGTGTCCATAACAAGCTCCTACAATGAGCAGTTCTTC. This chain links TRBV20-1 with TRBJ2-1; 7 nucleotides align to TRBD2. The junction had 26 bases not matched to a gene; V was cut back by 6 bases and J by 0 bases. The germline CDR1 and CDR2 sequences are DFQATT and SNEGSKA (reference sequence). This CDR3 is 21 amino acids long.

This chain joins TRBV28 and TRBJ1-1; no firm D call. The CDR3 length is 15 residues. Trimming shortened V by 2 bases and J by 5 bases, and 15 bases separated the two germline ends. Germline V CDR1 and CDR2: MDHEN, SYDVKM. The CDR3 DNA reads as TGTGCCAGCAGTTTACCCGGAGCACTACAGACTGAAGCTTTCTTT. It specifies CASSLPGALQTEAFF.

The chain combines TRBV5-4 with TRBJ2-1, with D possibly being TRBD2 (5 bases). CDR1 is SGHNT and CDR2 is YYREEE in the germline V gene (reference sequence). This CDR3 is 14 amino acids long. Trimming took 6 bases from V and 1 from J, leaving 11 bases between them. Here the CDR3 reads CASMGRGSYNEQFF. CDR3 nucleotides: TGTGCCAGCATGGGGAGAGGGTCCTACAATGAGCAGTTCTTC. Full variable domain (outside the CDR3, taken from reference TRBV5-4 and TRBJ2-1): ETGVTQSPTHLIKTRGQQVTLRCSSQSGHNTVSWYQQALGQGPQFIFQYYREEENGRGNFPPRFSGLQFPNYSSELNVNALELDDSALYLCASMGRGSYNEQFFGPGTRLTVL.

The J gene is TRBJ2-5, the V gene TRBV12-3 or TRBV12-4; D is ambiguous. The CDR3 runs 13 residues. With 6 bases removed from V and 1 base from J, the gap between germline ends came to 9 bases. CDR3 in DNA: TGTGCCAGCAGACCGACCGCCCAAGAGACCCAGTACTTC. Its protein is CASRPTAQETQYF.

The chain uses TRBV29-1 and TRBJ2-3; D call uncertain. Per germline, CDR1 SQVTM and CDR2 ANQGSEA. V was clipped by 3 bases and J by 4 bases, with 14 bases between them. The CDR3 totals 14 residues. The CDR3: CSVDGVRGADTQYF. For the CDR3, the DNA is TGCAGCGTTGATGGAGTAAGAGGCGCAGATACGCAGTATTTT.

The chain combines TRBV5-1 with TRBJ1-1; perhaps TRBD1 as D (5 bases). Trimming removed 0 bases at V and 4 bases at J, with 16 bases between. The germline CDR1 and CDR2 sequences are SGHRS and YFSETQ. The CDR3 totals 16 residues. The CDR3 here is CASSLVSGGDGTEAFF. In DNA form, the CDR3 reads TGCGCCAGCAGCTTGGTTTCGGGGGGAGATGGCACTGAAGCTTTCTTT.

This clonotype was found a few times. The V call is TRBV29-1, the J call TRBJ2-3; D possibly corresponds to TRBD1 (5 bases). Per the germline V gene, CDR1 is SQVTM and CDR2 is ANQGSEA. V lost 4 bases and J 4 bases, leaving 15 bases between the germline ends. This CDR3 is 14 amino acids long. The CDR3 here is CSVAPGHVADTQYF. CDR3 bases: TGCAGCGTTGCCCCAGGGCACGTCGCAGATACGCAGTATTTT.

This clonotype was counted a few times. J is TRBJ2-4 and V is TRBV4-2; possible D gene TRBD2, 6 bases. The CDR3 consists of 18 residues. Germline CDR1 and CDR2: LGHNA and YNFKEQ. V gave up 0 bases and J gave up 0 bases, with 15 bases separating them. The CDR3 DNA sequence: TGTGCCAGCAGCCAAGAGGCTACCGGGGGAATAGCCAAAAACATTCAGTACTTC. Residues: CASSQEATGGIAKNIQYF.

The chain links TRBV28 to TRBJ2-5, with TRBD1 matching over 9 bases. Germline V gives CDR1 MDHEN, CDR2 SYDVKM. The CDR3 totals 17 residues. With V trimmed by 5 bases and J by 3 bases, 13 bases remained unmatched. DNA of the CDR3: TGTGCCAGCAGTCCCAAGAGGGGAACAGGGGGCGAAGAGACCCAGTACTTC. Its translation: CASSPKRGTGGEETQYF. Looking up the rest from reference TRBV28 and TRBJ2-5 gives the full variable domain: DVKVTQSSRYLVKRTGEKVFLECVQDMDHENMFWYRQDPGLGLRLIYFSYDVKMKEKGDIPEGYSVSREKKERFSLILESASTNQTSMYLCASSPKRGTGGEETQYFGPGTRLLVL.

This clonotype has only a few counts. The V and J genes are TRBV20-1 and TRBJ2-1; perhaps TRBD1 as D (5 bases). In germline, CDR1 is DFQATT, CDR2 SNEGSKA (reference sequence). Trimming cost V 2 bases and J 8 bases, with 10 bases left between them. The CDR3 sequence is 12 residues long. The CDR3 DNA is TGCAGTGCTAGATCAGGGTTCCATGAGCAGTTCTTC. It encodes CSARSGFHEQFF.

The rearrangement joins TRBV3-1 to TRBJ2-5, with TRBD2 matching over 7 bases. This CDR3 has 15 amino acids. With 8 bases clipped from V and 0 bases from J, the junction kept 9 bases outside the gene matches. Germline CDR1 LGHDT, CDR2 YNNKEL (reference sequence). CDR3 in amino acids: CASQWPAGNQETQYF. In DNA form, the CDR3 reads TGTGCCAGCCAATGGCCAGCGGGAAACCAAGAGACCCAGTACTTC.

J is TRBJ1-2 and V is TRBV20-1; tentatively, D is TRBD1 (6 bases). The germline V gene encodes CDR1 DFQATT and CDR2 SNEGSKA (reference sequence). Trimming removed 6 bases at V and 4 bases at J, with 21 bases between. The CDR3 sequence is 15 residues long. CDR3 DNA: TGCAGTGCGCCCGGAGGGGGTCCGGGGATCTATGGCTACACCTTC. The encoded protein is CSAPGGGPGIYGYTF.

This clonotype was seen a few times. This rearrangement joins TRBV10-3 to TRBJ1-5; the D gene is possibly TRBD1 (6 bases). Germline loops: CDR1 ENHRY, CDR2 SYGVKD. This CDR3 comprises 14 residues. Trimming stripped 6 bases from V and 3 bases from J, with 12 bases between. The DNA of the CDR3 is TGTGCCATCAGGCCTACAGGGCTCAATCAGCCCCAGCATTTT. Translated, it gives CAIRPTGLNQPQHF.

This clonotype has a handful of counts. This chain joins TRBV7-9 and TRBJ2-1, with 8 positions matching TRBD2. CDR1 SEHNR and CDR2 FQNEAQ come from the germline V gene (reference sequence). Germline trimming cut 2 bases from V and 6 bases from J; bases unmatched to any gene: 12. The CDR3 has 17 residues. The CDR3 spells CASSLNPSGRIPNEQFF. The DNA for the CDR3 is TGTGCCAGCAGCTTAAACCCGAGCGGGAGAATCCCCAATGAGCAGTTCTTC.